The 19 T cell receptor beta chains listed next were all sequenced from one sample in a study of metastatic and nonmetastatic thyroid tumors. Every patient was untreated before thyroid surgery. TCRdb re-called the PCR reads through MiXCR. The sample records approximately 38,000 clones, about 16% being singletons. Sequencing was performed on blood. The source is a female donor with papillary thyroid cancer or a benign thyroid nodule (not recorded which). Some clones in this sample may be carry-over from other donors' samples.

The chain carries TRBV30 and TRBJ2-1; tentatively, D is TRBD2 (5 bases). Germline CDR1 reads GTSNPN; CDR2 reads SVGIG (reference sequence). Deletions cut 0 bases from V and 2 bases from J, with 11 bases between. This CDR3 contains 15 residues. The CDR3 DNA is TGTGCCTGGAGTGTAGACGGGGAACCCTACAATGAGCAGTTCTTC. This translates into CAWSVDGEPYNEQFF.

V is TRBV5-1 and J is TRBJ2-2; possible D gene TRBD2, 5 bases. Trimming took 0 bases from V and 4 from J, leaving 10 bases between them. The germline V gene encodes CDR1 SGHRS and CDR2 YFSETQ. The CDR3 loop spans 15 amino acids. CDR3 protein: CASSLGHGGTGELFF. The CDR3 DNA is TGCGCCAGCAGCTTGGGCCATGGAGGCACCGGGGAGCTGTTTTTT.

By proportion, this clone is medium-sized (0.01 to 0.1%). The gene calls are TRBV28 and TRBJ1-4; unclear D gene. Germline lookup yields CDR1 MDHEN and CDR2 SYDVKM. V gave up 3 bases and J gave up 3 bases, with 11 bases separating them. CDR3 size: 15 residues. The CDR3 spells CASSFGDGANEKLFF. CDR3 DNA: TGTGCCAGCAGTTTTGGAGATGGGGCTAATGAAAAACTGTTTTTT.

At least ten counts were recorded for this clone. The rearrangement links TRBV2 to TRBJ2-3, with 10 positions matching TRBD2. Germline CDR1 SNHLY, CDR2 FYNNEI. CDR3 length: 12 residues. J was trimmed by 14 bases and V by 5 bases; bases with no gene match: 7. The CDR3 loop is CASSPYSGRPYF. In DNA, the CDR3 is TGTGCCAGCAGTCCCTATAGCGGGAGGCCGTATTTT.

This clone was observed many times. The chain links TRBV7-9 to TRBJ2-7; D ambiguous. The CDR3 totals 15 residues. Germline CDR1 is SEHNR and CDR2 is FQNEAQ (reference sequence). Trimming removed 4 bases from V and 2 bases from J, with 15 bases in between. The CDR3 DNA reads TGTGCCAGCAGCTCCGCCCTTCACAACCCCTACGAGCAGTACTTC. Translated, it gives CASSSALHNPYEQYF.

The chain links TRBV20-1 to TRBJ2-2; 8 bases are shared with TRBD1. This CDR3 is 15 amino acids long. V lost 5 bases and J lost 4; bases outside the gene matches: 9. CDR1 is DFQATT, CDR2 SNEGSKA, per germline (reference sequence). CDR3 amino acids: CSAGVGTGSTGELFF. CDR3 coding DNA: TGCAGTGCTGGCGTTGGGACAGGATCCACCGGGGAGCTGTTTTTT.

This clone occurred many times. V and J are TRBV6-1 and TRBJ2-7, with a possible D match to TRBD1 (5 bases). This CDR3 has 13 amino acids. Per germline, CDR1 MNHNS and CDR2 SASEGT. Trimming took off 5 bases at V and 6 bases at J, with 14 bases between the two ends. CDR3 protein: CASSWARDAEQYF. DNA of the CDR3: TGTGCCAGCAGTTGGGCCAGGGATGCCGAGCAGTACTTC.

This clone was recorded at least ten times. The chain couples TRBV15 to TRBJ2-1; TRBD1 aligns across 7 bases. Germline CDR1 LNHNV, CDR2 YYDKDF (reference sequence). This CDR3 has 15 amino acids. Unmatched junction bases numbered 4, after V lost 1 base and J lost 4 bases. The CDR3, as DNA: TGTGCCACCAGCAGAGCCGGGACAGCTTACAATGAGCAGTTCTTC. Translated: CATSRAGTAYNEQFF.

This clone was detected ten times or more. The J gene is TRBJ1-2, the V gene TRBV15; maybe TRBD1 (6 bases). Germline V gene sequence: CDR1 LNHNV, CDR2 YYDKDF (reference sequence). Trimming took 6 bases from V and 4 from J, leaving 18 bases between them. The CDR3 is made up of 15 amino acids. CDR3 nucleotides: TGTGCCACCAGTCAGATAAACACAGGGAGCTATGGCTACACCTTC. Translated: CATSQINTGSYGYTF. The full variable domain, its missing parts supplied by reference TRBV15 and TRBJ1-2, is DAMVIQNPRYQVTQFGKPVTLSCSQTLNHNVMYWYQQKSSQAPKLLFHYYDKDFNNEADTPDNFQSRRPNTSFCFLDIRSPGLGDTAMYLCATSQINTGSYGYTFGSGTRLTVV.

This clone was recorded at least ten times. This sequence joins TRBV2 and TRBJ1-4; weak D call: TRBD1 (5 bases). Germline V gene sequence: CDR1 SNHLY, CDR2 FYNNEI. CDR3 length equals 13 residues. V gave up 1 base and J gave up 7 bases, with 7 bases separating them. The CDR3 region has the DNA TGTGCCAGCAGTGAAGTCGGGGGTGAAAAACTGTTTTTT. Protein product: CASSEVGGEKLFF.

This clone came up many times. This chain links TRBV3-1 with TRBJ2-7; D gene uncertain. V was pared by 3 bases and J by 5 bases, with 5 bases between. This CDR3 is 11 amino acids long. Per germline, CDR1 LGHDT and CDR2 YNNKEL (reference sequence). The CDR3 reads CASSHVDEQYF. For the CDR3, the DNA is TGTGCCAGCAGCCACGTCGACGAGCAGTACTTC.

The table lists this clone with many counts. The rearrangement links TRBV10-1 to TRBJ2-3, with 9 positions matching TRBD2. V was clipped by 5 bases and J by 5 bases; unmatched bases: 5. The length of the CDR3 is 14 residues. Looked up from germline, CDR1 is WNHNN and CDR2 is SYGVQD (reference sequence). DNA for the CDR3: TGCGCCAGCAGTATAGCGGGAGTACAAGATACGCAGTATTTT. This gives the protein CASSIAGVQDTQYF.

This clone was observed at least ten times. This chain joins TRBV5-4 and TRBJ2-5, with TRBD1 matching 7 bases. This CDR3 is built from 14 residues. CDR1 SGHNT and CDR2 YYREEE come from the germline V gene (reference sequence). V was clipped by 0 bases and J by 7 bases; unmatched bases: 6. The CDR3 is CASSLETGSGTQYF. The CDR3 coding sequence is TGTGCCAGCAGCTTGGAGACAGGGTCAGGGACCCAGTACTTC.

The rearrangement joins TRBV11-2 to TRBJ2-3, with 7 positions matching TRBD1. Germline V gives CDR1 SGHAT, CDR2 FQNNGV. V lost 6 bases, J lost 8 bases, and 14 bases stayed unmatched. This CDR3 contains 15 residues. The CDR3 nucleotides read TGTGCCAGCAGACCCGCCGGGACAGCCTTGTTTACGCAGTATTTT. This sequence encodes CASRPAGTALFTQYF.

In this sample, this clone is medium-sized (0.01 to 0.1%). This chain links TRBV6-1 with TRBJ1-6, with D unresolved. Germline V gene data show CDR1 as MNHNS and CDR2 as SASEGT. This CDR3 is built from 15 residues. V was trimmed by 6 bases and J by 3 bases, leaving 12 bases between them. CDR3 DNA: TGTGCCAGCAGATACACCCCTGACTATAATTCACCCCTCCACTTT. Protein product: CASRYTPDYNSPLHF.

This clone was counted ten times or more. The genes are TRBV7-3 and TRBJ2-1, with D possibly being TRBD1 (6 bases). There are 14 residues in the CDR3. Germline lookup yields CDR1 SGHTA and CDR2 FQGTGA. V lost 2 bases and J lost 3, with 8 bases in between. The CDR3 reads CASSLGTHYNEQFF. As DNA, the CDR3 is TGTGCCAGCAGCTTAGGGACACACTACAATGAGCAGTTCTTC.

This clone showed up many times. The V call is TRBV18, the J call TRBJ1-2; D not resolved. The germline gives CDR1 KGHSH, CDR2 LQKENI. Trimming removed 2 bases from V and 8 bases from J, with 21 bases in between. The CDR3 sequence is 16 residues long. This CDR3 is CASSPAVVGSSYGYTF. The CDR3 DNA reads as TGTGCCAGCTCACCAGCTGTAGTGGGATCTTCCTACGGCTACACCTTC.

This clone was recorded at least ten times. V usage is TRBV9 and J usage is TRBJ1-1; D is unresolved. The germline V and J ends were trimmed by 3 bases and 0 bases, with 9 bases remaining between them. This CDR3 region has 14 residues. The V gene's germline CDR1 is SGDLS and CDR2 YYNGEE. The CDR3 region has the DNA TGTGCCAGCAGCGCCCCCGTATTGAACACTGAAGCTTTCTTT. Translating it yields CASSAPVLNTEAFF. The entire variable domain, with the rest obtained from reference TRBV9 and TRBJ1-1, is as follows: DSGVTQTPKHLITATGQRVTLRCSPRSGDLSVYWYQQSLDQGLQFLIQYYNGEERAKGNILERFSAQQFPDLHSELNLSSLELGDSALYFCASSAPVLNTEAFFGQGTRLTVV.

This clone was seen many times. The CDR3 coding sequence is TGTGCCAGCAGCCCCACGGGAGATACGCAGTATTTT. Translation: CASSPTGDTQYF. The chain employs TRBV7-9 and TRBJ2-3; D is unclear. The CDR3 is made up of 12 amino acids. CDR1 SEHNR and CDR2 FQNEAQ come from the germline V gene (reference sequence). Deletions cut 5 bases from V and 5 bases from J, with 8 bases between.